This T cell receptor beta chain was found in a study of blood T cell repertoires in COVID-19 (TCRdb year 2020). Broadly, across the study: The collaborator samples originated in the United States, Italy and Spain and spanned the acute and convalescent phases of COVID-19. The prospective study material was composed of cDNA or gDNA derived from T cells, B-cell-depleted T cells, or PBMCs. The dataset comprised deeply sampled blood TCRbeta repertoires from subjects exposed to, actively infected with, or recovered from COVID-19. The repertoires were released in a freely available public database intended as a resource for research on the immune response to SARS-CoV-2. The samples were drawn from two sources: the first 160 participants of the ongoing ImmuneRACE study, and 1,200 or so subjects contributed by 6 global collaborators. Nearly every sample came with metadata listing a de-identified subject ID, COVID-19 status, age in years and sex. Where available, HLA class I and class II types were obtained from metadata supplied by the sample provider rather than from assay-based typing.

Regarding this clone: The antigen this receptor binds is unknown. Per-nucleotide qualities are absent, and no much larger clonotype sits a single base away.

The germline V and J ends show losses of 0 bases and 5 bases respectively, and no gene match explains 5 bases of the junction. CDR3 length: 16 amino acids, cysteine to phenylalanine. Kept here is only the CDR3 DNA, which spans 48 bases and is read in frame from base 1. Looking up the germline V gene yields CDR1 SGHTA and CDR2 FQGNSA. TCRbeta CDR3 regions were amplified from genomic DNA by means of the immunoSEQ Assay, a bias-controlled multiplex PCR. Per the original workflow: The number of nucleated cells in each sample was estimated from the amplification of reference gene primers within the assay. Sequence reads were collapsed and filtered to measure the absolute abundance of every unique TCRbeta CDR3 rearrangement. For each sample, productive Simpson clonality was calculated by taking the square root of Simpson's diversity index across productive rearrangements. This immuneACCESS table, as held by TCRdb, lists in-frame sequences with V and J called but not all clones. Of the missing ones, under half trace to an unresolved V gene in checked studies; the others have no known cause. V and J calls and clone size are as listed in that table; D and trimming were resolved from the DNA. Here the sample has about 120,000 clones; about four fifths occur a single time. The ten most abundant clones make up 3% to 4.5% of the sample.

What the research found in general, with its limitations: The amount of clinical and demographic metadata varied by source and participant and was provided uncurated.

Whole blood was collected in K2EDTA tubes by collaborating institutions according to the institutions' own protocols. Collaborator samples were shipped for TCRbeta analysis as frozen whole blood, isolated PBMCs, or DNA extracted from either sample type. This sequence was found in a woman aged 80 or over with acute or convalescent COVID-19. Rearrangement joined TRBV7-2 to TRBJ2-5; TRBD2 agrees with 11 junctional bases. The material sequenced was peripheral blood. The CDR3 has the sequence CASSLALAGGLETQYF. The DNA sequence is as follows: TGTGCCAGCAGCTTAGCTCTAGCGGGGGGCCTGGAGACCCAGTACTTC.